This TCR beta chain was documented in a study of blood T cell repertoires in COVID-19. Overall study: Sites in the United States, Italy and Spain provided acute and convalescent COVID-19 samples. T cells, B-cell-depleted T cells, or PBMCs provided the cDNA or gDNA that served as material.

The CDR3 totals 17 residues. J lost 3 bases, V lost 4 bases, and 14 bases had no gene match. From germline, CDR1 is SGHDN and CDR2 FVKESK. Per the original data handling: Amplification of reference gene primers was used by the study to estimate nucleated cell counts. The assay was immunoSEQ multiplex PCR, and TCRdb's table has in-frame clones only and misses some. V, J and clone size reflect that table, while D and trimming were determined from the DNA. The sample shows 130,000 or so clones, approximately 77% of them seen only once. V usage is TRBV14 and J usage is TRBJ2-7; 8 bases are shared with TRBD1. The sample was peripheral blood. This sequence originates from a human donor in a cohort sampled during active COVID-19. This chain's CDR3 is CASSRVSTVTGGYEQYF. The DNA for the CDR3 is TGTGCCAGCAGCCGGGTTTCGACGGTAACAGGGGGCTACGAGCAGTACTTC.